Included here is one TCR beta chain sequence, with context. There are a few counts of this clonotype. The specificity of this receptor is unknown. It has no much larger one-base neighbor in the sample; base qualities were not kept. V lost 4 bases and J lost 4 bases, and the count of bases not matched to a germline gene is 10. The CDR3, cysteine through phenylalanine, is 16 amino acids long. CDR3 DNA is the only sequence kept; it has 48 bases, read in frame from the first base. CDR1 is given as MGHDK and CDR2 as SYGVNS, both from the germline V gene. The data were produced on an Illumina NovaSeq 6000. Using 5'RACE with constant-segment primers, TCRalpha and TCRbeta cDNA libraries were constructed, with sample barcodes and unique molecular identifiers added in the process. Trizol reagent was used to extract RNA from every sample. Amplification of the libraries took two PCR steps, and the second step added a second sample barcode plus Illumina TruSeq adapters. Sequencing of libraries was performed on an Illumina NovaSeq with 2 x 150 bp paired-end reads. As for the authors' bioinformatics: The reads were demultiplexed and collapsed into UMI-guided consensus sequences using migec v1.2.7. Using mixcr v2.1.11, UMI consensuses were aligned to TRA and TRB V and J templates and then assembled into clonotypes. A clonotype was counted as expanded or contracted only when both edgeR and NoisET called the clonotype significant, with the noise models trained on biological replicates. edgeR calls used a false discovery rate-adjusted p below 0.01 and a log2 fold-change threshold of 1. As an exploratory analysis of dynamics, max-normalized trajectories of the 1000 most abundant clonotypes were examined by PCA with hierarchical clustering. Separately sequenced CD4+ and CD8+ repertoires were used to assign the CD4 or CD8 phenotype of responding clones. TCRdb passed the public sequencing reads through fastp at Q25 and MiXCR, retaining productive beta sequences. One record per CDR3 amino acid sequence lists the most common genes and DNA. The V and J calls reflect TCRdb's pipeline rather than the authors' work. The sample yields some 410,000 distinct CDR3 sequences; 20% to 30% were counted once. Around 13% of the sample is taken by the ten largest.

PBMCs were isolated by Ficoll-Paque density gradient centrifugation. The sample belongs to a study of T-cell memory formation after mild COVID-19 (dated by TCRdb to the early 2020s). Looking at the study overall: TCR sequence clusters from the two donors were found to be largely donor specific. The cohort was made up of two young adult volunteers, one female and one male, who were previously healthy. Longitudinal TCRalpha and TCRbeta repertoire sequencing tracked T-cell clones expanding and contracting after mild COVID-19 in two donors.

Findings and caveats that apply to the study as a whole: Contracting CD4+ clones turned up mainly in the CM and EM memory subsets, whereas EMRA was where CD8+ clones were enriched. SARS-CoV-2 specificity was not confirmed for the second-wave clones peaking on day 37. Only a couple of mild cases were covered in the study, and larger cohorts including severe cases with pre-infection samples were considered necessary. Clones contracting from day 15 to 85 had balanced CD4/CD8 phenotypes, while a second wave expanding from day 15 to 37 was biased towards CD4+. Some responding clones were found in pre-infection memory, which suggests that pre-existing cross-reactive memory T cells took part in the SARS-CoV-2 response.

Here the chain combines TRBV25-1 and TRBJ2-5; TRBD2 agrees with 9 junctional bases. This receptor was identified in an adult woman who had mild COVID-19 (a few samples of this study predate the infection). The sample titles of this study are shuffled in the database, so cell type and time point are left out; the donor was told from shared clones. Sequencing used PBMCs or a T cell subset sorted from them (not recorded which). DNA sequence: TGTGCCAGCAGTGTCCTCACTAGCGGGCTACTAGAGACCCAGTACTTC. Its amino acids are CASSVLTSGLLETQYF.